These 21 T cell receptor beta chains share one sample of origin, sequenced in a study of shared clonotypes between healthy human individuals. Terminally differentiated effector memory CD45RA+ cells were left out of the naive CD8 fraction, which was CD45RO-negative and positively selected for CCR7. TCRdb keeps only in-frame clones here, not all; method: immunoSEQ multiplex PCR. The data hold some 2,100,000 clones, with about 92% observed a single time. The sample consisted of naive CD8+ T cells from PBMCs. The source of these receptors is a man aged 18-30 years in good health. Some clones in this sample may be carry-over from other donors' samples.

The chain links TRBV5-1 to TRBJ1-1; a weak D match, TRBD1 (6 bases). V was trimmed by 3 bases and J by 4 bases, leaving 10 bases between them. Germline values: CDR1 SGHRS, CDR2 YFSETQ. The CDR3 spans 13 residues. The CDR3 DNA sequence: TGCGCCAGCAGCTCTACAGGGTTCACTGAAGCTTTCTTT. It yields the protein CASSSTGFTEAFF. Looking up the rest from reference TRBV5-1 and TRBJ1-1 gives the full variable domain: KAGVTQTPRYLIKTRGQQVTLSCSPISGHRSVSWYQQTPGQGLQFLFEYFSETQRNKGNFPGRFSGRQFSNSRSEMNVSTLELGDSALYLCASSSTGFTEAFFGQGTRLTVV.

The chain joins TRBV2 to TRBJ2-7; D possibly corresponds to TRBD2 (5 bases). In germline, CDR1 is SNHLY, CDR2 FYNNEI. The length of the CDR3 is 15 residues. V was cut by 4 bases and J by 4 bases, with 17 bases left in between. In DNA, the CDR3 is TGTGCCAGCAGTGTGAGGGAGACATTTGGATACGAGCAGTACTTC. Encoded protein: CASSVRETFGYEQYF.

The chain joins TRBV7-9 to TRBJ1-1; 8 nucleotides line up with TRBD1. Germline V gene data show CDR1 as SEHNR and CDR2 as FQNEAQ (reference sequence). J was trimmed by 2 bases and V by 6 bases; bases with no gene match: 8. The CDR3 has 15 amino acids. The CDR3 sequence is CASRSRTGINTEAFF. DNA for the CDR3: TGTGCCAGCAGATCTAGGACAGGGATAAACACTGAAGCTTTCTTT. The variable domain in full, completed from reference TRBV7-9 and TRBJ1-1, reads DTGVSQNPRHKITKRGQNVTFRCDPISEHNRLYWYRQTLGQGPEFLTYFQNEAQLEKSRLLSDRFSAERPKGSFSTLEIQRTEQGDSAMYLCASRSRTGINTEAFFGQGTRLTVV.

V and J are TRBV9 and TRBJ2-2, with D maybe TRBD2 (6 bases). The CDR3 covers 18 residues. The germline V gene has CDR1 SGDLS and CDR2 YYNGEE. V was clipped by 0 bases and J by 0 bases, with 15 bases between them. CDR3 protein: CASSVAFDGSANTGELFF. DNA of the CDR3: TGTGCCAGCAGCGTAGCATTCGACGGGAGCGCGAACACCGGGGAGCTGTTTTTT.

The rearrangement links TRBV4-1 to TRBJ2-1; TRBD2 matches at 7 bases. After removal of 4 bases from V and 0 bases from J, the junction contained 12 bases not matched to a gene. The length of the CDR3 is 18 residues. Germline values: CDR1 MGHRA, CDR2 YSYEKL. This CDR3 is CASSLLGGGRSSYNEQFF. The DNA for the CDR3 is TGCGCCAGCAGCCTTCTGGGAGGCGGGAGAAGCTCCTACAATGAGCAGTTCTTC.

The gene calls are TRBV11-2 and TRBJ2-7, with 10 bases lining up with TRBD1. This CDR3 contains 15 residues. The J segment lost 1 base and the V segment lost 5 bases, leaving 5 bases of the junction unmatched. Looked up from germline, CDR1 is SGHAT and CDR2 is FQNNGV. The CDR3 sequence is CASSPPGQGSYEQYF. The CDR3, as DNA: TGTGCCAGCAGCCCACCGGGACAGGGGTCCTACGAGCAGTACTTC.

The CDR3 DNA sequence: TGTGCCAGCAGCCAAGTAGTTGGGGTGACGGGAGAGACCCAGTACTTC. This translates into CASSQVVGVTGETQYF. This chain uses TRBV4-2 with TRBJ2-5; no firm D call. The CDR3 extends over 16 amino acids. The V end lost 1 base, the J end lost 4 bases, and 16 bases lay between the germline ends. Germline CDR1 and CDR2: LGHNA and YNFKEQ.

The chain links TRBV28 to TRBJ2-1; D might be TRBD2 (7 bases). Per the germline V gene, CDR1 is MDHEN and CDR2 is SYDVKM. This CDR3 region has 12 residues. Trimming took 11 bases from V and 4 from J, leaving 12 bases between them. CDR3 DNA: TGTGCCTTTAGGGGGGGTTACAATGAGCAGTTCTTC. Translating gives CAFRGGYNEQFF.

The rearrangement uses TRBV30 and TRBJ2-7, with TRBD2 matching over 9 bases. CDR1 and CDR2 (germline): GTSNPN, SVGIG (reference sequence). CDR3 length: 13 residues. V shed 5 bases, J shed 2 bases, and the junction held 4 bases outside the gene matches. CDR3 loop: CAWRSGSTYEQYF. DNA of the CDR3: TGTGCCTGGCGTAGCGGGAGCACCTACGAGCAGTACTTC.

A remark on this clone: Other DNA sequences in the same sample also yield this CDR3. The gene calls are TRBV18 and TRBJ2-1; D not resolved. This CDR3 region has 13 residues. Trimming removed 3 bases at V and 4 bases at J, with 7 bases between. Germline-derived CDR1 and CDR2 are KGHSH and LQKENI. CDR3 residues: CASSPDSYNEQFF. The DNA for the CDR3 is TGTGCCAGCTCACCTGACTCTTACAATGAGCAGTTCTTC. Based on the CDR3 plus reference TRBV18 and TRBJ2-1, the full variable domain is NAGVMQNPRHLVRRRGQEARLRCSPMKGHSHVYWYRQLPEEGLKFMVYLQKENIIDESGMPKERFSAEFPKEGPSILRIQQVVRGDSAAYFCASSPDSYNEQFFGPGTRLTVL.

The V call is TRBV27, the J call TRBJ1-2; TRBD1 aligns across 8 bases. The germline gives CDR1 MNHEY, CDR2 SMNVEV (reference sequence). The trim removed 3 bases at V and 4 bases at J, leaving 4 bases unmatched. This CDR3 has 14 residues. The CDR3 here is CASSFRGHRYGYTF. The CDR3 DNA follows: TGTGCCAGCAGTTTCAGGGGGCATCGCTATGGCTACACCTTC.

The genes are TRBV6-6 and TRBJ2-5; 8 positions agree with TRBD2. The J segment lost 2 bases and the V segment lost 5 bases, leaving 7 bases of the junction unmatched. The CDR3 totals 15 residues. Germline assignment: CDR1 MNHNY and CDR2 SVGAGI (reference sequence). Written as DNA, the CDR3 is TGTGCCAGCAGTCCGAGCGGGAGAGGGCAAGAGACCCAGTACTTC. This codes for CASSPSGRGQETQYF.

The rearrangement uses TRBV7-9 and TRBJ2-7; 11 bases align to TRBD2. With V trimmed by 4 bases and J by 4 bases, 15 bases remained unmatched. The germline V gene has CDR1 SEHNR and CDR2 FQNEAQ (reference sequence). The CDR3 has 18 amino acids. For the CDR3, the DNA is TGTGCCAGCAGCTCCCCGGGGGGGCTAGCGGGAGGAATTTACGAGCAGTACTTC. Its translation is CASSSPGGLAGGIYEQYF.

The chain employs TRBV7-6 and TRBJ1-1, with D unresolved. With 1 base removed from V and 1 base from J, the gap between germline ends came to 7 bases. Germline V gives CDR1 SGHVS, CDR2 FNYEAQ. CDR3 length: 14 amino acids. CDR3 nucleotide sequence: TGTGCCAGCAGCTTAGATCTTGCGAACACTGAAGCTTTCTTT. Its protein is CASSLDLANTEAFF.

V and J are TRBV13 and TRBJ1-2, with a tentative D call TRBD1 (6 bases). This CDR3 comprises 16 residues. CDR1 PRHDT and CDR2 FYEKMQ come from the germline V gene (reference sequence). With 5 bases removed from V and 1 base from J, the gap between germline ends came to 17 bases. The chain's CDR3 is CASSPRGGGFNYGYTF. For the CDR3, the DNA is TGTGCCAGCAGCCCCCGCGGAGGGGGGTTTAACTATGGCTACACCTTC.

There are a few counts of this clone. The chain carries TRBV29-1 and TRBJ1-2, with D unclear. Trimming removed 6 bases from V and 6 bases from J, with 11 bases in between. The CDR3 sequence is 11 residues long. Germline values: CDR1 SQVTM, CDR2 ANQGSEA. CDR3 nucleotide sequence: TGCAGCGTGCCGGTCGTCGATGGCTACACCTTC. As protein: CSVPVVDGYTF.

The gene calls are TRBV5-1 and TRBJ2-1, with D possibly matching TRBD2 (6 bases). The CDR3 loop spans 14 amino acids. Trimming shortened V by 5 bases and J by 1 base, and 10 bases separated the two germline ends. Germline CDR1 SGHRS, CDR2 YFSETQ. CDR3 bases: TGCGCCAGCAGACCTGGGACTTCCTACAATGAGCAGTTCTTC. It codes for CASRPGTSYNEQFF.

The chain has TRBV5-5 and TRBJ2-2; D is unresolved. The CDR3 length is 17 residues. Trimming stripped 1 base from V and 4 bases from J, with 17 bases between. From germline, CDR1 is SGHKS and CDR2 YYEKEE (reference sequence). The CDR3 sequence is CASSLNPGRQITGELFF. In DNA form, the CDR3 reads TGTGCCAGCAGCTTGAACCCGGGCCGACAAATCACCGGGGAGCTGTTTTTT.

This clone occurred once. The genes are TRBV4-2 and TRBJ2-7; the match to TRBD2 covers 15 bases. The CDR3 spans 16 residues. Looked up from germline, CDR1 is LGHNA and CDR2 is YNFKEQ. The trim removed 7 bases at V and 6 bases at J, leaving 10 bases unmatched. CDR3 coding DNA: TGTGCCAGCAATCCCGAACCGGGACTAGCGGGAGGCGAGCAGTACTTC. Encoded protein: CASNPEPGLAGGEQYF.

This chain uses TRBV11-2 with TRBJ1-6; D remains unclear. CDR3 length: 13 residues. The V and J ends lost 1 base and 2 bases respectively, with 0 bases between them. Germline V gives CDR1 SGHAT, CDR2 FQNNGV. The CDR3 reads CASSLAYNSPLHF. CDR3 coding DNA: TGTGCCAGCAGCTTAGCCTATAATTCACCCCTCCACTTT.

The CDR3 coding sequence is TGTGCCAGCAGTTACGAGGGGGGGGTCGGCTACACCTTC. This sequence encodes CASSYEGGVGYTF. The chain employs TRBV6-5 and TRBJ1-2; D may be TRBD1 (6 bases). Germline CDR1 reads MNHEY; CDR2 reads SVGAGI. This CDR3 spans 13 amino acids. V was cut by 2 bases and J by 8 bases, with 12 bases left in between.